This note documents a single TCR beta chain sequence. Clones were read by immunoSEQ multiplex PCR, and TCRdb kept only the in-frame ones, dropping some. The table shows just over 300,000 clones, with approximately 90% occurring only once. These data come from a study of blood T cell repertoires in COVID-19. This CDR3 has 17 amino acids. Germline V gene sequence: CDR1 LNHNV, CDR2 YYDKDF (reference sequence). The V end lost 2 bases, the J end lost 7 bases, and 20 bases lay between the germline ends. The rearrangement joins TRBV15 to TRBJ1-4, with D uncertain. The TCR sequence derives from a man aged 30 to 39 who had recovered from COVID-19. The sequenced material came from PBMCs or T cells enriched from blood (not recorded which). For the CDR3, the DNA is TGTGCCACCAGCAGATCCAATCCCCAAGAGGGCGGTGAAAAACTGTTTTTT. Protein product: CATSRSNPQEGGEKLFF.